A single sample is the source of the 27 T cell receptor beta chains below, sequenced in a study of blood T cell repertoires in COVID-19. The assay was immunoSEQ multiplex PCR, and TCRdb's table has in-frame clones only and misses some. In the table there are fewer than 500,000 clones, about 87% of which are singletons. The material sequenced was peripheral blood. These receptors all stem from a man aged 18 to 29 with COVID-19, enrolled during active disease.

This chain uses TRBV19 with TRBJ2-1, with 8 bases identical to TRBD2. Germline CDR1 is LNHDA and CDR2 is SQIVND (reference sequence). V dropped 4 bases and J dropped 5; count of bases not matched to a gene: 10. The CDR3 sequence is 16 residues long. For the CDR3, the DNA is TGTGCCAGTAGTAGGGGGACTAGAGGGGCGAACAATGAGCAGTTCTTC. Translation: CASSRGTRGANNEQFF. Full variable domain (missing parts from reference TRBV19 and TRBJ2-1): DGGITQSPKYLFRKEGQNVTLSCEQNLNHDAMYWYRQDPGQGLRLIYYSQIVNDFQKGDIAEGYSVSREKKESFPLTVTSAQKNPTAFYLCASSRGTRGANNEQFFGPGTRLTVL.

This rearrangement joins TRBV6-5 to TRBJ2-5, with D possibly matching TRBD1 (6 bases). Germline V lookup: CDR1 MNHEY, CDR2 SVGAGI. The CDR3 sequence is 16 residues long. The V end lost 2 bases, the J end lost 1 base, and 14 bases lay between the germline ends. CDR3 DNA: TGTGCCAGCAGTTACAGGGGGTCCAGGTCCCAAGAGACCCAGTACTTC. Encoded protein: CASSYRGSRSQETQYF.

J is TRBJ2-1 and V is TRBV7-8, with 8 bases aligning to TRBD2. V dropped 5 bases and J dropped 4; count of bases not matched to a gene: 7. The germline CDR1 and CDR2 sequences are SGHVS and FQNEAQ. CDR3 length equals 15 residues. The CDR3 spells CASSSRTSGYNEQFF. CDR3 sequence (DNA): TGTGCCAGCAGCAGTCGAACTAGCGGATACAATGAGCAGTTCTTC.

The CDR3 nucleotides read TGCGCCAGCAGATCCGAACAGAGTTTAAACTCTGAAGCTTTCTTT. It codes for CASRSEQSLNSEAFF. This rearrangement joins TRBV5-1 to TRBJ1-1; D is unclear. Germline V gives CDR1 SGHRS, CDR2 YFSETQ. Trimming removed 5 bases from V and 6 bases from J, with 20 bases in between. The CDR3 extends over 15 amino acids.

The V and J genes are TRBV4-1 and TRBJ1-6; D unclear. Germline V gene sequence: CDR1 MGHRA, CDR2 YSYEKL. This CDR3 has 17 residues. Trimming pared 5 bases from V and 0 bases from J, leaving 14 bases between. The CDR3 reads CASSTLWSNSYNSPLHF. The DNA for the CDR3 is TGCGCCAGCAGCACTTTGTGGTCCAACTCCTATAATTCACCCCTCCACTTT.

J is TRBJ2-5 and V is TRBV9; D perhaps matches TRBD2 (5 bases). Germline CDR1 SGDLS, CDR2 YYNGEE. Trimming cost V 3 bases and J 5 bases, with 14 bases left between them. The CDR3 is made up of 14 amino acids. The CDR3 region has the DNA TGTGCCAGCAGCGGCGCGGGCTACGGGGAGACCCAGTACTTC. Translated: CASSGAGYGETQYF.

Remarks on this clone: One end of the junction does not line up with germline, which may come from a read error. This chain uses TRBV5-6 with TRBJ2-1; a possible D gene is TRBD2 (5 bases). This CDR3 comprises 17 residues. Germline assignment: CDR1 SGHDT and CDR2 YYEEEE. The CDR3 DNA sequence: TGTGCCAGCAATCCCCCGGGCCCCACTAGACCATACAACGAGCAGTTCTTC. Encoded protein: CASNPPGPTRPYNEQFF.

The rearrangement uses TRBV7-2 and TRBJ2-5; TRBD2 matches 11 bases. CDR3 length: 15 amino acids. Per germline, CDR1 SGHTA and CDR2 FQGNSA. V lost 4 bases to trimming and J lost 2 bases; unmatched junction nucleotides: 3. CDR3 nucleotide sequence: TGTGCCAGCAGCTATACTAGCGGGAGACAAGAGACCCAGTACTTC. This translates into CASSYTSGRQETQYF.

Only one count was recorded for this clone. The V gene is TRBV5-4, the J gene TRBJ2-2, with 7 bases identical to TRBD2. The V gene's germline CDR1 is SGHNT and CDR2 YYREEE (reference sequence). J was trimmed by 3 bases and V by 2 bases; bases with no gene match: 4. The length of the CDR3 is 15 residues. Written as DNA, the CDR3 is TGTGCCAGCAGCTTCGGGGGAGGGGACACCGGGGAGCTGTTTTTT. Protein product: CASSFGGGDTGELFF.

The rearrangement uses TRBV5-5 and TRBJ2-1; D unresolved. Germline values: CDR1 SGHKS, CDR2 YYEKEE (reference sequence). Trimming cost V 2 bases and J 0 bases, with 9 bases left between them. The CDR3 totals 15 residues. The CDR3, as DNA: TGTGCCAGCAGCTTAATTAAATACTCCTACAATGAGCAGTTCTTC. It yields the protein CASSLIKYSYNEQFF.

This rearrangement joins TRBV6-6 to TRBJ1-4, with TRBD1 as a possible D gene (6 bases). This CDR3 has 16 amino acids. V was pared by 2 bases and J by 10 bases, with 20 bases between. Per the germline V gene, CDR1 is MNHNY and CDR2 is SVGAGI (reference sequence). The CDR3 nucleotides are TGTGCCAGCAGTTACCTTACGGGATCCCGAGGGGGAAAACTGTTTTTT. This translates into CASSYLTGSRGGKLFF.

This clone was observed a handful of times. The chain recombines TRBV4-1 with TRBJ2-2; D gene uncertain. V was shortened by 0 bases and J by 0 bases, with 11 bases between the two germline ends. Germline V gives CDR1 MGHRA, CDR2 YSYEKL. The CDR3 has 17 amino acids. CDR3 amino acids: CASSQDMRLTNTGELFF. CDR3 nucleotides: TGCGCCAGCAGCCAAGATATGAGGCTAACGAACACCGGGGAGCTGTTTTTT.

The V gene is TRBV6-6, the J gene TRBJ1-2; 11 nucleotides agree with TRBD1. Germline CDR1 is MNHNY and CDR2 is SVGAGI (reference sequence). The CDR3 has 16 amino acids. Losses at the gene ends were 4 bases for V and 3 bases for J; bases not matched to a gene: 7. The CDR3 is CASSLSGTGGDYGYTF. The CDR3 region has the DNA TGTGCCAGCAGTTTATCCGGGACAGGGGGTGACTATGGCTACACCTTC.

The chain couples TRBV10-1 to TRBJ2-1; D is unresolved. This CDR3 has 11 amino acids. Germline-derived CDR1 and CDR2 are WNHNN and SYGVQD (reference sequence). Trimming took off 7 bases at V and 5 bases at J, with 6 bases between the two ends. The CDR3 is CASTSNNEQFF. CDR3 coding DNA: TGCGCCAGCACGAGTAACAATGAGCAGTTCTTC.

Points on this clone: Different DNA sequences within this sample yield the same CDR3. CDR3 loop: CASSLDGGNQPQHF. DNA for the CDR3: TGCGCCAGCAGCTTGGACGGGGGCAATCAGCCCCAGCATTTT. This chain joins TRBV5-1 and TRBJ1-5; D ambiguous. V lost 0 bases, J lost 2 bases, and 6 bases lay in between. CDR3 length: 14 amino acids. Germline loops: CDR1 SGHRS, CDR2 YFSETQ. The variable domain in full, with the rest retrieved from reference TRBV5-1 and TRBJ1-5, is KAGVTQTPRYLIKTRGQQVTLSCSPISGHRSVSWYQQTPGQGLQFLFEYFSETQRNKGNFPGRFSGRQFSNSRSEMNVSTLELGDSALYLCASSLDGGNQPQHFGDGTRLSIL.

CDR3: CASSPPGTAGKLFF. The CDR3, as DNA: TGTGCCAGCAGCCCGCCCGGGACAGCCGGAAAACTGTTTTTT. The rearrangement uses TRBV7-9 and TRBJ1-4; 7 nucleotides line up with TRBD1. This CDR3 comprises 14 residues. CDR1 and CDR2 (germline): SEHNR, FQNEAQ (reference sequence). V gave up 5 bases and J gave up 10 bases; unmatched junction bases: 10.

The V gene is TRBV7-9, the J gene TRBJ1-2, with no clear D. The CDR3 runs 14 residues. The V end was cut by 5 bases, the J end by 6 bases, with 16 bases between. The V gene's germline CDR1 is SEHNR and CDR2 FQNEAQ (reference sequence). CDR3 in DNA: TGTGCCAGCAGCAGAAGCCCGGGAGCGGATGGCTACACCTTC. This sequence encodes CASSRSPGADGYTF.

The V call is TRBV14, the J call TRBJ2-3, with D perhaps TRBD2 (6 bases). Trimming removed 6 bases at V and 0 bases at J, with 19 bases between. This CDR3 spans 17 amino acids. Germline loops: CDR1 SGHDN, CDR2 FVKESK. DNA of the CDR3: TGTGCCAGCAGACCGAGGTCGGGGGAATATAGCACAGATACGCAGTATTTT. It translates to CASRPRSGEYSTDTQYF.

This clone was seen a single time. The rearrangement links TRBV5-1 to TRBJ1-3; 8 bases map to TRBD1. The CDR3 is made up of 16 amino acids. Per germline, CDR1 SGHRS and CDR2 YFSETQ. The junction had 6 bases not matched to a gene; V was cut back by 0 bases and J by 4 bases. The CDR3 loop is CASSLGQGALGNTIYF. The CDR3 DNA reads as TGCGCCAGCAGCTTGGGGCAGGGGGCGCTGGGAAACACCATATATTTT.

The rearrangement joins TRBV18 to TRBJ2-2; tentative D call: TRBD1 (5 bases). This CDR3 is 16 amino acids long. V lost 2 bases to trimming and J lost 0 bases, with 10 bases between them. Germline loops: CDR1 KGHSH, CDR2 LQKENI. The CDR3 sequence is CASSPEQAANTGELFF. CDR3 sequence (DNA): TGTGCCAGCTCACCAGAACAGGCAGCGAACACCGGGGAGCTGTTTTTT. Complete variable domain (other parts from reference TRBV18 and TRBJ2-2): NAGVMQNPRHLVRRRGQEARLRCSPMKGHSHVYWYRQLPEEGLKFMVYLQKENIIDESGMPKERFSAEFPKEGPSILRIQQVVRGDSAAYFCASSPEQAANTGELFFGEGSRLTVL.

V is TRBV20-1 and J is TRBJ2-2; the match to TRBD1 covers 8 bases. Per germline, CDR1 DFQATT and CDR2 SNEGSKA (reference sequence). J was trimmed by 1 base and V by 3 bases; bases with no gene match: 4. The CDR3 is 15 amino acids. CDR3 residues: CSASSGGENTGELFF. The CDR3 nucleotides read TGCAGTGCTAGTTCAGGGGGCGAGAACACCGGGGAGCTGTTTTTT.

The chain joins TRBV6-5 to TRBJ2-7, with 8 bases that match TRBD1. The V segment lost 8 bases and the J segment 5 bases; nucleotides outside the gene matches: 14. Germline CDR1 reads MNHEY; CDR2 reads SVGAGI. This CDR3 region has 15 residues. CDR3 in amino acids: CASSRIGQGVHEQYF. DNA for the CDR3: TGTGCCAGCTCAAGGATCGGACAGGGTGTCCACGAGCAGTACTTC.

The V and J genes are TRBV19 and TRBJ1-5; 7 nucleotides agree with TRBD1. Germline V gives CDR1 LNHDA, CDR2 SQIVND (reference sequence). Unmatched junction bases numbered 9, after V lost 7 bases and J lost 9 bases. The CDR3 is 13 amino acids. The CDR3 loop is CASIGQAGRPQHF. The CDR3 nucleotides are TGTGCCAGTATCGGACAGGCGGGGCGGCCCCAGCATTTT.

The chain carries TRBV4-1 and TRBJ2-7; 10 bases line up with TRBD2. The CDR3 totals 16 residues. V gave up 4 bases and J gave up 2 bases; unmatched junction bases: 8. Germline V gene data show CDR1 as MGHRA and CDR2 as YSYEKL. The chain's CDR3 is CASSLSTLAGAYEQYF. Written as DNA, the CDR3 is TGCGCCAGCAGCCTGAGTACTCTAGCGGGGGCCTACGAGCAGTACTTC.

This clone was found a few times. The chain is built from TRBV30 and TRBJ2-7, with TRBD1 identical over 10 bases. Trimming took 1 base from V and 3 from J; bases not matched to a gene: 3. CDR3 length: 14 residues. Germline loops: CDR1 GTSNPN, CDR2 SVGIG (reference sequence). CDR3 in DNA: TGTGCCTGGAGTGCTGGGGACAGGGGCTACGAGCAGTACTTC. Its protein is CAWSAGDRGYEQYF.

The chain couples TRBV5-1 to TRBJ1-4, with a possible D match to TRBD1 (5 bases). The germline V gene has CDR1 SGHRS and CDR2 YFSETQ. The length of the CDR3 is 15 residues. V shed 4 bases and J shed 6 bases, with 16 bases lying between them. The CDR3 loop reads CASSPTKGRDEKLFF. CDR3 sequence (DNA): TGCGCCAGCAGCCCCACCAAAGGCAGGGATGAAAAACTGTTTTTT.

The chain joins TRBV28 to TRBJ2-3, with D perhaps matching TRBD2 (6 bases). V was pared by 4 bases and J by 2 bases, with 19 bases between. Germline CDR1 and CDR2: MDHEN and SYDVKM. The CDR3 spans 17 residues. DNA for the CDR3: TGTGCCAGCAGTTCCTCGGGACTCCCGACACTCACAGATACGCAGTATTTT. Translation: CASSSSGLPTLTDTQYF.